A selection of T cell receptor beta chains follows, all from one sample in a study of CD8 T cells in Susac syndrome. TCRdb itself ran the immunoSEQ multiplex PCR reads through MiXCR, one entry per CDR3 protein. Seen here are about 400,000 distinct CDR3 sequences, approximately 85% observed once, and the top ten hold approximately 0.12%. Sequencing input: CD8+ T cells from PBMCs. Source of these receptors: a human donor with multiple sclerosis. Each CDR3 is given with its conserved first and last residue. A D gene is named only where the DNA matches it firmly. Rows may omit the clone size; those that give it use once, few, many or a size class.

>TRBV6-5|TRBJ2-1|.|TRBD2
TGTGCCAGCAGTTACTCGGGCGGGAGCCCCAATGAGCAGTTCTTC
CASSYSGGSPNEQFF
>TRBV27|TRBJ2-7|.|TRBD1
TGTGCCAGCATTTTTGGGCCCACGGGACAGGACGGACACTCCTACGAGCAGTACTTC
CASIFGPTGQDGHSYEQYF
>TRBV27|TRBJ2-7|.|.
TGTGCCAGTCAGAACGGAGGGGACCACGAGCAGTACTTC
CASQNGGDHEQYF
>TRBV30|TRBJ2-1|once|.
TGTGCCTGGGGGGATGAGAGCTCCTACAATGAGCAGTTCTTC
CAWGDESSYNEQFF
>TRBV6-1|TRBJ2-7|few|.
TGTGCCAGCACCGCCCCAGATTCCTACGAGCAGTACTTC
CASTAPDSYEQYF
>TRBV29-1|TRBJ2-7|.|.
TGCAGCGTTGTGACAGCGGATAGCTCCTACGAGCAGTACTTC
CSVVTADSSYEQYF
>TRBV7-9|TRBJ2-7|.|.
TGTGCCAGCAGCTTCATCCCCTACGAGCAGTACTTC
CASSFIPYEQYF
>TRBV10-3|TRBJ1-5|.|.
TGTGCCATCAGTCAGGCAAGCAATCAGCCCCAGCATTTT
CAISQASNQPQHF
>TRBV20-1|TRBJ2-1|.|.
TGCAGTGCTAGGTCTGGTAGGTCATATGAGCAGTTCTTC
CSARSGRSYEQFF
>TRBV6-1|TRBJ1-5|.|.
TGTGCCAGCATTCTAGGGACTTACTATCAGCCCCAGCATTTT
CASILGTYYQPQHF
>TRBV5-6|TRBJ2-3|.|.
TGTGCCAGCAGCTCATTCACAGATACGCAGTATTTT
CASSSFTDTQYF
>TRBV7-2|TRBJ1-5|.|.
TGTGCCAGCAGCTTATCCCACGCCAGCAATCAGCCCCAGCATTTT
CASSLSHASNQPQHF
>TRBV9|TRBJ2-7|few|.
TGTGCCAGCAGCCCCAGGGTGGGGCACCCTTACGAGCAGTACTTC
CASSPRVGHPYEQYF
>TRBV18|TRBJ2-2|.|.
TGTGCCAGCTCACCACCGTACAGTCCCGGGGAGCTGTTTTTT
CASSPPYSPGELFF
>TRBV30|TRBJ1-1|.|.
TGTGCCTGGCAAGGGTCCGGTAGACCTGAAGCTTTCTTT
CAWQGSGRPEAFF
>TRBV28|TRBJ2-7|.|TRBD1
TGTGCCAGCAGCGAAACCGGGACAGGCCTCTACGTGCAGTACTTC
CASSETGTGLYVQYF
>TRBV2|TRBJ2-7|once|TRBD1
TGTGCCAGCAGTGAAGCGCTTCCGGGACAGGGAGACGAGCAGTACTTC
CASSEALPGQGDEQYF
>TRBV7-9|TRBJ1-6|.|.
TGTGCCAGCACCAACCAACATTCGGCCCTCCACTTT
CASTNQHSALHF
>TRBV30|TRBJ1-1|.|TRBD1
TGTGCCTGGGGGGACAGCATGAACACTGAAGCTTTCTTT
CAWGDSMNTEAFF
>TRBV5-4|TRBJ1-2|.|.
TGTGCCAGCAGCCAAGGGTGGGAGATTGGGCTGAATGGCTACACCTTC
CASSQGWEIGLNGYTF
>TRBV10-3|TRBJ2-7|once|TRBD2
TGTGCCATCAGTGATAAGGCGGGAGTTTCCTACGAGCAGTACTTC
CAISDKAGVSYEQYF
>TRBV29-1|TRBJ2-2|.|TRBD2
TGCAGCACTTACGGCGGGGGGGAGTCCGCCGGGGAGCTGTTTTTT
CSTYGGGESAGELFF
>TRBV7-8|TRBJ2-5|.|.
TGTGCCAGCAGCTTATATCCGGGTGAACAAGAGACCCAGTACTTC
CASSLYPGEQETQYF
>TRBV30|TRBJ2-7|.|TRBD1
TGTGCCTGGAGTTTGGGGACAGGGATCTTCAACGAGCAGTACTTC
CAWSLGTGIFNEQYF
>TRBV18|TRBJ2-7|.|.
TGTGCCAGCTCACCACCGAGCCCCTACGAGCAGTACTTC
CASSPPSPYEQYF
>TRBV12-3/TRBV12-4|TRBJ2-7|once|.
TGTGCCAGCAGTTGGGGTGCGGGGACCTACGAGCAGTACTTC
CASSWGAGTYEQYF
>TRBV27|TRBJ1-5|.|TRBD1
TGTGCCAGCAGTTCCGGGACAGGGGAGGGGTTTGGTCAGCCCCAGCATTTT
CASSSGTGEGFGQPQHF
>TRBV7-9|TRBJ1-1|.|.
TGTGCCAGCAGTAAGTCTGGACAGAAAACTTTCTTT
CASSKSGQKTFF
>TRBV28|TRBJ2-3|.|.
TGTGCCAGCAACCCACCGGGCAGGGAGTACCCAGATACGCAGTATTTT
CASNPPGREYPDTQYF
>TRBV11-2|TRBJ2-3|.|.
TGTGCCAGCAGGCCCCGGGACTGGGACGCAGATACGCAGTATTTT
CASRPRDWDADTQYF
>TRBV30|TRBJ2-2|.|.
TGTGCCTGCCCTCTGGCAGGGACCCTGTTTTTT
CACPLAGTLFF
>TRBV6-5|TRBJ2-3|.|TRBD2
TGTGCCAGCAAGGTCGCATTGGGAGGGCTTGATACGCAGTATTTT
CASKVALGGLDTQYF
>TRBV28|TRBJ2-5|once|.
TGTGCCAGCAGGGGACCGAGCCACCAAGAGACCCAGTACTTC
CASRGPSHQETQYF
>TRBV19|TRBJ2-7|.|TRBD2
TGTGCCAGTAGTACCTCGGGAGGGTCCTACGAGCAGTACTTC
CASSTSGGSYEQYF
>TRBV12-3/TRBV12-4|TRBJ2-5|.|.
TGTGCCAGCAGTGAGAGACAGGCCCACCAAGAGACCCAGTACTTC
CASSERQAHQETQYF
>TRBV27|TRBJ1-1|.|TRBD1
TGTGCCAGCAGTTTATACAGGGGCACTGAAGCTTTCTTT
CASSLYRGTEAFF
>TRBV6-5|TRBJ2-7|.|.
TGTGCCAGCAGTTACAGGGGGGGAAGCTACGAGCAGTACTTC
CASSYRGGSYEQYF
>TRBV6-1|TRBJ2-3|.|.
TGTGCCAGCAGTGATAGACCCGAAGTAACAGATACGCAGTATTTT
CASSDRPEVTDTQYF
>TRBV7-6|TRBJ1-1|.|.
TGTGCCAGCGGCGGACAAGGGACATTCGGTTTAAACACTGAAGCTTTCTTT
CASGGQGTFGLNTEAFF
>TRBV29-1|TRBJ2-7|.|.
TGCAGCGTTATTCAACAGGCTCCCAGCGAGCAGTACTTC
CSVIQQAPSEQYF
>TRBV5-5|TRBJ1-2|.|.
TGTGCCAGCAGCTTTAGGACATCCTATGGCTACACCTTC
CASSFRTSYGYTF
>TRBV10-3|TRBJ1-5|.|.
TGTGCCATCAGTGAGTGGGAGAGGGGAGGAGATCAGCCCCAGCATTTT
CAISEWERGGDQPQHF
>TRBV10-2|TRBJ2-1|.|.
TGCGCCAGCAGTGTGTTGGATGAGCAGTTCTTC
CASSVLDEQFF
>TRBV7-9|TRBJ1-1|.|.
TGTGCCAGCAGCTTAGTTGGAGGGAGGAACACTGAAGCTTTCTTT
CASSLVGGRNTEAFF